Listed below are T cell receptor beta chains from one sample, sequenced in a study of OX40 agonist ivuxolimab in advanced cancers. The method was immunoSEQ multiplex PCR; TCRdb's version includes in-frame clones alone and lacks a portion of them. This sample has tens of thousands of clones, with 85% to 90% found just once. The input for sequencing was CD4+ or CD8+ T cells sorted from blood, taken in a trial of the OX40 agonist ivuxolimab. Every receptor here comes from an adult with an advanced solid tumor such as melanoma, head and neck, liver or kidney cancer. Each CDR3 is given without its conserved first and last residue. The order of the fields is CDR3 length, J gene, V gene, clone size, CDR3 protein. Only part of the rows carry a size: once, few, many, or a class if the clone is expanded.

14 | TRBJ2-5 | TRBV15 | once | ATSRTGTSMGETQY
14 | TRBJ1-6 | TRBV9 | few | ASSVDKGLYNSPLH
12 | TRBJ1-1 | TRBV4-1 | NA | ASSQDRSRPTAF
12 | TRBJ2-2 | TRBV7-7 | NA | ASSLMANTGELF
17 | TRBJ2-2 | TRBV10-3 | NA | AITTGNPRTGGANGELF
11 | TRBJ1-3 | TRBV11-2 | NA | ASSHDPGNTIY
12 | TRBJ1-4 | TRBV5-1 | NA | ASSSGTGDEKLF
11 | TRBJ1-1 | TRBV6-6 | NA | ASSSQVGAEAF
10 | TRBJ1-2 | TRBV11-1 | NA | ASSSDRYGYT
13 | TRBJ1-2 | TRBV5-4 | NA | ASSRYRGENYGYT
13 | TRBJ2-3 | TRBV4-2 | NA | ASSISGGRTDTQY
9 | TRBJ1-1 | TRBV14 | NA | ASSHNRMAF
14 | TRBJ1-5 | TRBV5-5 | NA | ASSFGGGARYQPQH
12 | TRBJ1-5 | TRBV6-1 | once | ASRTAGGYQPQH
10 | TRBJ1-2 | TRBV6-1 | NA | ASSEWSHGYT
13 | TRBJ1-1 | TRBV5-1 | NA | ASSLDGSVGREAF
12 | TRBJ1-5 | TRBV6-6 | NA | ASSSTNSNQPQH
12 | TRBJ1-1 | TRBV11-2 | NA | ASSRPQRVTEAF
12 | TRBJ2-2 | TRBV5-4 | NA | ASSLVSAPGELF
11 | TRBJ2-5 | TRBV9 | NA | ASSQPPLETQY
12 | TRBJ2-7 | TRBV6-6 | NA | ASSPTGSSYEQY
13 | TRBJ2-7 | TRBV6-1 | NA | ASSEAQRGFYEQY
13 | TRBJ2-1 | TRBV5-5 | NA | ASSLEGRGYNEQF
12 | TRBJ1-1 | TRBV5-4 | NA | ASSFRTGGSEAF
12 | TRBJ2-7 | TRBV10-1 | NA | ARARVLCVYEQY
14 | TRBJ1-2 | TRBV6-1 | few | ASSDLGTPYNYGYT
12 | TRBJ2-4 | TRBV15 | NA | ATSRLGGVNIQY
17 | TRBJ2-6 | TRBV7-2 | NA | ASSRTTGAPLSGANVLT
12 | TRBJ1-5 | TRBV7-9 | NA | ASSADRSNQPQH
14 | TRBJ2-5 | TRBV6-1 | NA | ASSDVGIALQETQY
15 | TRBJ2-1 | TRBV7-2 | NA | ASSLRGGGGPVNEQF
13 | TRBJ2-2 | TRBV6-5 | NA | ASSSKGGAVGELF
13 | TRBJ2-5 | TRBV5-6 | NA | ASSFYGQGEETQY
12 | TRBJ1-1 | TRBV7-2 | NA | ASSPFQGDTEAF
14 | TRBJ2-7 | TRBV9 | NA | ASSGSGGVSSYEQY
12 | TRBJ2-7 | TRBV2 | NA | ASSLIKATGEQY
13 | TRBJ2-2 | TRBV6-1 | NA | ASSEVGGAAGELF
14 | TRBJ1-5 | TRBV6-1 | NA | ASSEAVGQGHQPQH
13 | TRBJ1-1 | TRBV7-2 | once | ASSLGGGMNTEAF
14 | TRBJ1-5 | TRBV19 | NA | ASSIGAGGGYQPQH
10 | TRBJ2-3 | TRBV28 | NA | ASSSVGDTQY
11 | TRBJ2-3 | TRBV5-6 | NA | ASSVGSTDTQY
11 | TRBJ1-2 | TRBV23-1 | NA | ASSHLTGDGYT
9 | TRBJ1-1 | TRBV29-1 | few | SVDGNTEAF
11 | TRBJ2-1 | TRBV7-8 | NA | ASSLGAYNEQF
12 | TRBJ1-5 | TRBV2 | few | ASSESVVGQPQH
11 | TRBJ2-3 | TRBV28 | NA | ASSGGGSDTQY
12 | TRBJ2-7 | TRBV6-1 | NA | ASSWAYPSYEQY
14 | TRBJ2-5 | TRBV28 | NA | ASSSPPSGYQETQY
11 | TRBJ1-4 | TRBV11-2 | NA | ASSPGVGEKLF
12 | TRBJ1-1 | TRBV28 | NA | ASSIDQGRFESF
11 | TRBJ1-5 | TRBV7-2 | NA | ASSLPVNQPQH
15 | TRBJ2-6 | TRBV7-7 | NA | ASSEGARDPGANVLT
13 | TRBJ2-5 | TRBV5-8 | once | ASSGRQGRVETQY
12 | TRBJ1-2 | TRBV28 | NA | AIRRPLANYSYT
13 | TRBJ2-3 | TRBV5-4 | few | ASSRRLAEGDTQY
11 | TRBJ1-2 | TRBV7-6 | NA | ASSQGEGYGYT
13 | TRBJ1-2 | TRBV9 | NA | ASSATGAINYGYT
11 | TRBJ2-7 | TRBV7-2 | NA | ASSSTGTHEQY